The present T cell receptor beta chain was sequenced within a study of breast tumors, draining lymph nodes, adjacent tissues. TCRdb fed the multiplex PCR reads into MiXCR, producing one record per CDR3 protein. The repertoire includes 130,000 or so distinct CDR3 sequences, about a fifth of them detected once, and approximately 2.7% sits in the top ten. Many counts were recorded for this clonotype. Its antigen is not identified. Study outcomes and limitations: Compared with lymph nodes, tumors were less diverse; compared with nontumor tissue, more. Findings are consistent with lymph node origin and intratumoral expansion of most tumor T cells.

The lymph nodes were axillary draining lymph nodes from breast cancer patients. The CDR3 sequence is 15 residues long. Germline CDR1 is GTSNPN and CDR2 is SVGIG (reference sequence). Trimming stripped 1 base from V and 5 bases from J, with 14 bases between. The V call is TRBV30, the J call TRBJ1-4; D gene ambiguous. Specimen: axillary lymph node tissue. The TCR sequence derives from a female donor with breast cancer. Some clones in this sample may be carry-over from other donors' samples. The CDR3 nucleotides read TGTGCCTGGAGTGGGCACTGGGTCGGGAATGAAAAACTGTTTTTT. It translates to CAWSGHWVGNEKLFF. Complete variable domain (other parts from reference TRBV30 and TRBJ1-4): SQTIHQWPATLVQPVGSPLSLECTVEGTSNPNLYWYRQAAGRGLQLLFYSVGIGQISSEVPQNLSASRPQDRQFILSSKKLLLSDSGFYLCAWSGHWVGNEKLFFGSGTQLSVL.